Detailed here is one T cell receptor (beta chain). Its antigen is unknown. The treatment denotes: 15 to 20 received Ad26.COV2.S at low or high dose, single or two shots; five or six received placebo; per-sample allocation not given. Samples came from day 63 after the first vaccine or placebo injection. Boston provided a donor who was an adult aged 18-55 years. Built on an Ad26 vector, the vaccine expressed Wuhan-strain SARS-CoV-2 spike. V lost 0 bases and J lost 4, with 10 bases in between. The CDR3 covers 14 residues. Germline loops: CDR1 GTSNPN, CDR2 SVGIG (reference sequence). The data originate from a study of Ad26.COV2.S vaccination and SARS-CoV-2 variants. Study-level information: Intramuscularly, Ad26.COV2.S was given either once or twice, 56 days apart. Overall study results and limits: Ad26.COV2.S recipients had broader spike-specific TCRs (P = 0.0014).

This table comes from immunoSEQ multiplex PCR, and its TCRdb copy is limited to in-frame clones, with some not included. The sample shows a few hundred thousand clones, 90% of them seen only once. The sequences come from peripheral blood, collected in a trial of Ad26.COV2.S vaccine versus placebo. The sequence derives from a person between 18 and 59 years old who received the Ad26.COV2.S COVID-19 vaccine or a placebo. The gene calls are TRBV30 and TRBJ1-3, with D unresolved. CDR3 bases: TGTGCCTGGAGTGTAGGGTTGGAGGGAAACACCATATATTTT. This gives the protein CAWSVGLEGNTIYF.